Following are 9 T cell receptor beta chains from one sample sequenced in a study of response to subunit inactivated influenza vaccine. MiXCR was run by TCRdb on the RT-PCR reads, yielding one entry per CDR3 protein. The data hold 500,000 to 550,000 distinct CDR3 sequences, with around 21% observed a single time. These data were also reused for a study on T cells expressing NK-cell markers. From that study: Generation of TCR beta cDNA was performed by 5'RACE template switching incorporating UMIs.

The starting material was CD4+ T cells sorted from PBMCs, obtained 11 to 12 days after vaccination. These receptors were obtained from a man aged 45-60 years who received an inactivated influenza vaccine.

This clonotype was observed a few times. DNA of the CDR3: TGCAGCGTTGCCCGGGATGAGCAGTTCTTC. Its protein product is CSVARDEQFF. V gene TRBV29-1 combines with J gene TRBJ2-1; D remains ambiguous. The CDR3 sequence is 10 residues long. Germline V gene lookup returns CDR1 SQVTM and CDR2 ANQGSEA. Trimming removed 4 bases from V and 8 bases from J, with 6 bases in between.

This clonotype was seen many times. The V and J genes are TRBV5-1 and TRBJ2-7; TRBD2 aligns across 7 bases. J was trimmed by 1 base and V by 5 bases; bases with no gene match: 9. The CDR3 runs 15 residues. CDR1 and CDR2 from the germline V gene are SGHRS and YFSETQ. CDR3: CASRESGDPSYEQYF. CDR3 nucleotides: TGCGCCAGCAGAGAAAGCGGGGACCCGTCCTACGAGCAGTACTTC.

This clonotype was seen many times. V is TRBV4-3 and J is TRBJ2-7, with D possibly being TRBD1 (6 bases). The CDR3 has 15 residues. Germline CDR1 LGHNA, CDR2 YSLEER. V was cut by 5 bases and J by 5 bases, with 19 bases left in between. The CDR3 DNA is TGCGCCAGCAGCAGCGTTAGAGACAGGTACCACGAGCAGTACTTC. Translation gives CASSSVRDRYHEQYF.

The chain has TRBV20-1 and TRBJ2-1; no clear D. Germline assignment: CDR1 DFQATT and CDR2 SNEGSKA (reference sequence). The length of the CDR3 is 15 residues. V was cut by 1 base and J by 0 bases, with 10 bases left in between. CDR3 nucleotides: TGCAGTGCTAGAGCTCTTGGGGACTCCTACAATGAGCAGTTCTTC. This encodes CSARALGDSYNEQFF.

This clonotype came up once. The V call is TRBV10-3, the J call TRBJ1-1; tentative D call: TRBD1 (6 bases). Trimming removed 3 bases from V and 8 bases from J, with 7 bases in between. The germline CDR1 and CDR2 sequences are ENHRY and SYGVKD. The CDR3 consists of 11 residues. CDR3 sequence: CAISEDREAFF. The CDR3 nucleotides are TGTGCCATCAGTGAAGACAGGGAAGCTTTCTTT.

There are a few counts of this clonotype. This sequence joins TRBV4-2 and TRBJ2-5, with 9 bases matching TRBD2. Germline V gene lookup returns CDR1 LGHNA and CDR2 YNFKEQ. This CDR3 has 18 amino acids. With V trimmed by 3 bases and J by 5 bases, 16 bases remained unmatched. The CDR3 coding sequence is TGTGCCAGCAGCCATAACAACGCGGGAGGGCCGCTTGGCGAGACCCAGTACTTC. It yields the protein CASSHNNAGGPLGETQYF.

The chain carries TRBV3-1 and TRBJ1-2; the match to TRBD1 covers 9 bases. Germline V gene sequence: CDR1 LGHDT, CDR2 YNNKEL (reference sequence). This CDR3 spans 15 amino acids. V lost 5 bases and J lost 2; bases outside the gene matches: 6. CDR3 sequence reads: CASSTRTGVNYGYTF. CDR3 coding DNA: TGTGCCAGCAGCACCCGGACAGGGGTAAACTATGGCTACACCTTC.

This clonotype has ten or more counts. The chain carries TRBV29-1 and TRBJ1-2; D gene uncertain. The CDR3 runs 14 residues. Per germline, CDR1 SQVTM and CDR2 ANQGSEA. V lost 3 bases, J lost 1 base, and 12 bases lay in between. The CDR3 nucleotides read TGCAGCGTTGACGTCTCAAGACGTAACTATGGCTACACCTTC. This codes for CSVDVSRRNYGYTF.

The chain is built from TRBV11-2 and TRBJ2-1; 12 nucleotides match TRBD2. Germline CDR1 SGHAT, CDR2 FQNNGV. V lost 5 bases, J lost 2 bases, and 7 bases stayed unmatched. The CDR3 spans 17 residues. The CDR3 protein is CASSAVLAGGPYNEQFF. The CDR3 region has the DNA TGTGCCAGCAGCGCTGTGCTAGCGGGGGGGCCCTACAATGAGCAGTTCTTC. The complete variable domain, with remaining parts taken from reference TRBV11-2 and TRBJ2-1, reads EAGVAQSPRYKIIEKRQSVAFWCNPISGHATLYWYQQILGQGPKLLIQFQNNGVVDDSQLPKDRFSAERLKGVDSTLKIQPAKLEDSAVYLCASSAVLAGGPYNEQFFGPGTRLTVL.